This TCR beta chain was identified in a study of blood T cell repertoires in COVID-19. The wider study: From T cells, B-cell-depleted T cells, or PBMCs came the material, which was cDNA or gDNA.

Repertoires were generated with immunoSEQ multiplex PCR, while TCRdb's copy carries only in-frame clones and drops some. This sample carries around 330,000 clones, approximately 87% of them seen once, and the ten largest clones take 3% to 4%. Germline-derived CDR1 and CDR2 are SEHNR and FQNEAQ (reference sequence). The CDR3 contains 19 residues. V shed 5 bases and J 4 bases; nucleotides not matched to a gene: 20. Sequencing was performed on peripheral blood. The genes are TRBV7-9 and TRBJ2-5; TRBD1 agrees at 9 bases. The source is a woman aged 45-59 years with active or convalescent COVID-19. DNA for the CDR3: TGTGCCAGCAGCCCCCCCAACAGGGGGCGCGGTCGGTTGGGAGAGACCCAGTACTTC. It codes for CASSPPNRGRGRLGETQYF.